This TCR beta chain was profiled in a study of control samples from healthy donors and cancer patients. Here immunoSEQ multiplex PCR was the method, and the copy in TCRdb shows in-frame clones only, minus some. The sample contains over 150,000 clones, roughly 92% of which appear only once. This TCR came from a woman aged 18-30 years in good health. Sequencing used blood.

CDR3 sequence: CASSEVGYGYTF. CDR3 in DNA: TGTGCCAGCAGTGAAGTCGGCTATGGCTACACCTTC. J is TRBJ1-2 and V is TRBV25-1; D gene unclear. Per germline, CDR1 MGHDK and CDR2 SYGVNS. V was cut by 2 bases and J by 4 bases, with 5 bases left in between. This CDR3 region has 12 residues.